A single sample is the source of the 18 T cell receptor beta chains below, sequenced in a study of shared clonotypes between healthy human individuals. This table comes from immunoSEQ multiplex PCR, and its TCRdb copy is limited to in-frame clones, with some not included. The data hold a few hundred thousand clones, with almost 97% observed a single time. The sample comprised naive CD4+ T cells sorted from blood. Subset noted: CD45RA+ positively selected. These receptors came from a woman aged 25 to 45 in good health.

The CDR3 protein is CASSPPAGVWEQYF. CDR3 sequence (DNA): TGTGCCAGCTCCCCTCCAGCGGGAGTGTGGGAGCAGTACTTC. The rearrangement uses TRBV18 and TRBJ2-7; 8 bases are shared with TRBD2. The length of the CDR3 is 14 residues. CDR1 is KGHSH, CDR2 LQKENI, per germline. The V and J ends lost 6 bases and 7 bases, in that order; junction bases with no gene match: 11.

This sequence joins TRBV10-1 and TRBJ2-7; 14 bases align to TRBD2. Looked up from germline, CDR1 is WNHNN and CDR2 is SYGVQD (reference sequence). V was pared by 5 bases and J by 4 bases, with 4 bases of the junction left unmatched. This CDR3 spans 15 amino acids. CDR3 DNA: TGCGCCAGCAGTCCCCGGACTAGCGGGAGGTACGAGCAGTACTTC. Its translation: CASSPRTSGRYEQYF.

This rearrangement joins TRBV2 to TRBJ2-1, with 9 nucleotides matching TRBD1. Germline V gene sequence: CDR1 SNHLY, CDR2 FYNNEI. After removal of 5 bases from V and 3 bases from J, the junction contained 5 bases not matched to a gene. The length of the CDR3 is 15 residues. The CDR3 region has the DNA TGTGCCAGCAGTAGTACAGGGGGCAGCTACAATGAGCAGTTCTTC. Translated, it gives CASSSTGGSYNEQFF.

This chain joins TRBV5-5 and TRBJ2-7; a possible D gene is TRBD1 (6 bases). Germline CDR1 is SGHKS and CDR2 is YYEKEE (reference sequence). Trimming took 2 bases from V and 2 from J, leaving 20 bases between them. CDR3 length: 17 amino acids. This CDR3 reads CASSFGTPLSGPYEQYF. The CDR3 coding sequence is TGTGCCAGCAGCTTCGGGACACCTCTGAGCGGTCCCTACGAGCAGTACTTC.

The J gene is TRBJ1-1, the V gene TRBV6-4; maybe TRBD1 (6 bases). The germline gives CDR1 MRHNA, CDR2 SNTAGT. The V gene lost 5 bases and the J gene lost 0 bases, with 13 bases spanning the gap. The CDR3 loop spans 15 amino acids. DNA of the CDR3: TGTGCCAGCAGTCAAGGGACAAGGATGAACACTGAAGCTTTCTTT. Encoded protein: CASSQGTRMNTEAFF.

V gene TRBV2 combines with J gene TRBJ2-3, with 9 bases identical to TRBD1. Trimming cost V 6 bases and J 7 bases; bases outside gene matches: 8. CDR3 length: 14 amino acids. CDR1 is SNHLY and CDR2 is FYNNEI in the germline V gene. The CDR3 loop reads CASRDRGRRYTQYF. The CDR3 coding sequence is TGTGCCAGCAGGGACAGGGGCCGAAGGTATACGCAGTATTTT.

The rearrangement links TRBV7-8 to TRBJ2-1; 7 bases fit TRBD2. V shed 8 bases and J 7 bases; nucleotides not matched to a gene: 17. The CDR3 is 16 residues long. Germline loops: CDR1 SGHVS, CDR2 FQNEAQ. CDR3 sequence reads: CASLTGGRDRRNEQFF. CDR3 sequence (DNA): TGTGCCAGCTTAACGGGAGGTCGGGACCGACGAAATGAGCAGTTCTTC.

This clone appeared once. This chain uses TRBV6-1 with TRBJ2-5; the match to TRBD1 covers 7 bases. V dropped 6 bases and J dropped 5; count of bases not matched to a gene: 6. This CDR3 has 13 residues. Germline-derived CDR1 and CDR2 are MNHNS and SASEGT. CDR3 loop: CASSLDRAETQYF. DNA of the CDR3: TGTGCCAGCAGCCTAGACAGGGCCGAGACCCAGTACTTC.

The chain is built from TRBV5-6 and TRBJ1-2, with TRBD1 matching over 9 bases. Germline CDR1 and CDR2: SGHDT and YYEEEE. Germline trimming cut 4 bases from V and 5 bases from J; bases unmatched to any gene: 6. The CDR3 loop spans 14 amino acids. DNA of the CDR3: TGTGCCAGCAGCACCCGGACAGGGGTTTATGGCTACACCTTC. As protein: CASSTRTGVYGYTF.

Here the CDR3 DNA reads TGTGCCAGCAGTTTATGGTGGCGGGAGAATAAGCAGTACTTC. This sequence encodes CASSLWWRENKQYF. The chain combines TRBV28 with TRBJ2-7, with TRBD2 identical over 7 bases. Per germline, CDR1 MDHEN and CDR2 SYDVKM. V lost 0 bases and J lost 8; bases outside the gene matches: 7. The CDR3 length is 14 residues.

This clone was detected a few times. The chain has TRBV7-9 and TRBJ1-5, with a possible D match to TRBD1 (6 bases). V lost 6 bases to trimming and J lost 4 bases, with 10 bases between them. This CDR3 comprises 13 residues. The germline V gene has CDR1 SEHNR and CDR2 FQNEAQ (reference sequence). CDR3 loop: CASSSGVNQPQHF. CDR3 nucleotides: TGTGCCAGCAGTTCAGGGGTAAATCAGCCCCAGCATTTT.

V gene TRBV7-3 combines with J gene TRBJ2-2, with TRBD1 matching over 7 bases. The CDR3 spans 17 residues. Germline V gene sequence: CDR1 SGHTA, CDR2 FQGTGA. J was trimmed by 7 bases and V by 5 bases; bases with no gene match: 16. The CDR3 is CASSRVSLGGIIGELFF. The CDR3 DNA is TGTGCCAGCAGCAGAGTTTCATTAGGGGGCATAATCGGGGAGCTGTTTTTT.

The chain recombines TRBV4-1 with TRBJ2-3; TRBD1 or TRBD2 may be the D gene (5 bases each). Germline CDR1 is MGHRA and CDR2 is YSYEKL. The length of the CDR3 is 19 residues. With 1 base removed from V and 0 bases from J, the gap between germline ends came to 20 bases. CDR3 amino acids: CASSQGGRKVVGSTDTQYF. As DNA, the CDR3 is TGCGCCAGCAGCCAAGGGGGACGCAAGGTTGTGGGTAGCACAGATACGCAGTATTTT.

V gene TRBV6-5 combines with J gene TRBJ2-5; D call uncertain. The CDR3 is 13 residues long. Germline V CDR1 and CDR2: MNHEY, SVGAGI. V gave up 0 bases and J gave up 5 bases, with 7 bases separating them. The CDR3 sequence is CASSYSGWETQYF. The CDR3 bases are TGTGCCAGCAGTTACTCGGGGTGGGAGACCCAGTACTTC.

The genes are TRBV5-1 and TRBJ2-1, with D maybe TRBD2 (6 bases). Germline values: CDR1 SGHRS, CDR2 YFSETQ. Trimming pared 0 bases from V and 14 bases from J, leaving 12 bases between. This CDR3 contains 12 residues. The CDR3 DNA reads TGCGCCAGCAGCTTGGACGGGGGAAGGGAGTTCTTC. This translates into CASSLDGGREFF.

The chain has TRBV21-1 and TRBJ1-1. TRBV21-1 is a known pseudogene. The CDR3 has 18 residues. The CDR3 loop reads CASSKVGSWRVAPPEAFF. The CDR3 DNA is TGTGCCAGCAGCAAAGTCGGGAGTTGGAGGGTGGCTCCCCCGGAAGCTTTCTTT.

The chain links TRBV29-1 to TRBJ1-1; possibly TRBD1 for D (5 bases). The CDR3 runs 15 residues. Trimming took 5 bases from V and 0 from J, leaving 16 bases between them. CDR1 is SQVTM and CDR2 is ANQGSEA in the germline V gene. CDR3 in amino acids: CSVLPAREVNTEAFF. The CDR3 DNA follows: TGCAGCGTTCTTCCCGCCAGGGAGGTGAACACTGAAGCTTTCTTT.

The chain uses TRBV6-5 and TRBJ1-4; no clear D. CDR3 length equals 15 residues. Germline V CDR1 and CDR2: MNHEY, SVGAGI. The V end lost 2 bases, the J end lost 4 bases, and 11 bases lay between the germline ends. The CDR3 DNA reads TGTGCCAGCAGTTACCTCGACGGACGTAATGAAAAACTGTTTTTT. Translation: CASSYLDGRNEKLFF.